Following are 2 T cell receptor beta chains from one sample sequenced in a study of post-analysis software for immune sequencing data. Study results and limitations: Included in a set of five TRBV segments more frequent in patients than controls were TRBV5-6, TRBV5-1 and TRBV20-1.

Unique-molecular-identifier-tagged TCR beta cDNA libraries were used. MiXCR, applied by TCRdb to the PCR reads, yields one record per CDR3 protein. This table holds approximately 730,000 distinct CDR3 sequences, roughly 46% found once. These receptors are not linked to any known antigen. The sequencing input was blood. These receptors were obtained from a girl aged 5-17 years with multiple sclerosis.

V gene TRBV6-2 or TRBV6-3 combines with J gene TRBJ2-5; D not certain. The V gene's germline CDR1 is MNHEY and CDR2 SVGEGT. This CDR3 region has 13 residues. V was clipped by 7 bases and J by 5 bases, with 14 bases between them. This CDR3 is CASKKLTFETQYF. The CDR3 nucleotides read TGTGCCAGCAAGAAACTCACTTTTGAGACCCAGTACTTC.

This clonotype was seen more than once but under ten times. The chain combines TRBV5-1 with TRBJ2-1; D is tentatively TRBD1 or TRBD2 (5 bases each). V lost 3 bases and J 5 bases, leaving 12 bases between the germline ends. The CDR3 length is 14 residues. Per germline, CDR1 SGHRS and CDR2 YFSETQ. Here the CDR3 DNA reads TGCGCCAGCAGCTACTTGGGACCAAACAATGAGCAGTTCTTC. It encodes CASSYLGPNNEQFF. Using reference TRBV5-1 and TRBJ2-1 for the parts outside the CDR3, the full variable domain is KAGVTQTPRYLIKTRGQQVTLSCSPISGHRSVSWYQQTPGQGLQFLFEYFSETQRNKGNFPGRFSGRQFSNSRSEMNVSTLELGDSALYLCASSYLGPNNEQFFGPGTRLTVL.